This T cell receptor beta chain originates from a study of cytomegalovirus exposure and HLA in healthy donors. General observations from the study: According to a subsequent analysis, TCR clusters identified in the first cohort showed a tendency to co-occur across the approximately 120 validation repertoires. The listing of roughly 160 TCR beta chains classed them as cytomegalovirus-associated.

Germline V CDR1 and CDR2: LGHNA, YSLEER. J gave up 2 bases and V 0 bases, and 9 bases lay outside the gene matches. The length of the CDR3 is 18 residues. Regarding this clone: No antigen is known for it.

Method: immunoSEQ multiplex PCR; TCRdb's copy keeps in-frame clones and lacks some. Of roughly 65,000 clones detected, 90% to 95% appear once; the ten largest clones hold 3% to 3.5%. The rearrangement uses TRBV4-3 and TRBJ2-3; 9 positions match TRBD2. The receptor was isolated from a man aged 18 to 30 in good health and CMV-seronegative. The sequenced sample consisted of PBMCs. The CDR3 region is CASSQDFFSGSDTDTQYF. As DNA, the CDR3 is TGCGCCAGCAGCCAAGATTTTTTTAGCGGGAGCGACACAGATACGCAGTATTTT.